This TCR beta chain derives from a study of post-analysis software for immune sequencing data. The overall study: Relapsing-remitting, secondary progressive and progressive-relapsing forms made up the multiple sclerosis disease courses.

This clonotype was picked up a small number of times. What it binds is unknown. CDR1 and CDR2 from the germline V gene are MNHEY and SVGEGT. The length of the CDR3 is 14 residues. The V end lost 4 bases, the J end lost 3 bases, and 11 bases lay between the germline ends. Presence of unique molecular identifiers characterized the TCR beta cDNA libraries. TCRdb analysed the PCR reads with MiXCR anew, one entry per CDR3 protein. The table records 700,000 to 900,000 distinct CDR3 sequences, around 46% of them present only once. Findings of the study overall: Compared with controls, patients had more of about five TRBV segments, including TRBV5-6, TRBV5-1 and TRBV20-1. Samples prepared in the same batch strongly co-clustered by F measure.

V and J are TRBV6-2 or TRBV6-3 and TRBJ2-3, with a weak D call TRBD2 (5 bases). Specimen: blood. The clonotype originates from a girl aged 10-17 years with multiple sclerosis. The CDR3 protein is CASSLIRGTDTQYF. In DNA form, the CDR3 reads TGTGCCAGCAGTTTGATCCGGGGAACAGATACGCAGTATTTT.